This T cell receptor beta chain was found in a study of tumor and adjacent non-tumor tissue in lung cancer. Study details: There were some 12 adenocarcinoma, a couple of squamous cell carcinoma and 1 small cell lung cancer cases.

Germline V lookup: CDR1 SQVTM, CDR2 ANQGSEA. The CDR3 runs to 16 residues. RNA was extracted from bulk tissue without any cell sorting. More than 3 cm separated this lung sample from the edge of the tumor. Between August and November 2014, newly diagnosed, chemotherapy-naive lung cancer patients underwent thoracic surgery in China. Notes on the study in general: Tumor tissue had significantly higher TCR diversity than normal lung.

Worth noting for this clonotype: No antigen is known for it. One junction end does not reproduce the germline sequence, and a read error may be involved.

Three rounds of nested PCR, following a modified ARM-PCR protocol, produced the TCRbeta library. TCRdb reprocessed the multiplex PCR reads with MiXCR, giving one entry per CDR3 protein. This sample has 55,000 to 65,000 distinct CDR3 sequences, with roughly two thirds found just once. This sequence joins TRBV29-1 and TRBJ1-3; D unresolved. Sample: distant non-tumor lung tissue. This TCR derives from a man aged 65-85 years with non-small cell lung cancer. As DNA, the CDR3 is TGCAGTGTTAAAGGCTTTACTGCGAGCTCTGGATACACCATATATTTT. As protein: CSVKGFTASSGYTIYF.